This T cell receptor beta chain is drawn from a study of cytomegalovirus exposure and HLA in healthy donors. Study outcomes and limitations: Certain indistinguishable V segments, among them TRBV6-2 and TRBV6-3, were excluded. Listed as cytomegalovirus-associated were around 160 TCR beta chains. Presence/absence analyses took donor sequencing depth as roughly uniform.

The CDR3 spans 14 residues. Germline CDR1 reads SGHRS; CDR2 reads YFSETQ. Worth noting for this clone: Antigen specificity is unknown. Compared with germline, one end of the junction differs, possibly owing to a read error.

PCR involved 60 Vbeta and 13 Jbeta primers. The method was immunoSEQ multiplex PCR; TCRdb's version includes in-frame clones alone and lacks a portion of them. The sample shows tens of thousands of clones, and 2.1% sits with its ten largest clones. Sequencing was performed on PBMCs. The chain carries TRBV5-1 and TRBJ1-1; tentatively, D is TRBD1 (5 bases). This TCR came from a woman between 40 and 55 years old in good health and CMV-seronegative. The CDR3 loop reads CASSSTAMNTEDFF. CDR3 nucleotides: TGCGCCAGCAGCTCGACAGCTATGAACACTGAAGATTTCTTT.